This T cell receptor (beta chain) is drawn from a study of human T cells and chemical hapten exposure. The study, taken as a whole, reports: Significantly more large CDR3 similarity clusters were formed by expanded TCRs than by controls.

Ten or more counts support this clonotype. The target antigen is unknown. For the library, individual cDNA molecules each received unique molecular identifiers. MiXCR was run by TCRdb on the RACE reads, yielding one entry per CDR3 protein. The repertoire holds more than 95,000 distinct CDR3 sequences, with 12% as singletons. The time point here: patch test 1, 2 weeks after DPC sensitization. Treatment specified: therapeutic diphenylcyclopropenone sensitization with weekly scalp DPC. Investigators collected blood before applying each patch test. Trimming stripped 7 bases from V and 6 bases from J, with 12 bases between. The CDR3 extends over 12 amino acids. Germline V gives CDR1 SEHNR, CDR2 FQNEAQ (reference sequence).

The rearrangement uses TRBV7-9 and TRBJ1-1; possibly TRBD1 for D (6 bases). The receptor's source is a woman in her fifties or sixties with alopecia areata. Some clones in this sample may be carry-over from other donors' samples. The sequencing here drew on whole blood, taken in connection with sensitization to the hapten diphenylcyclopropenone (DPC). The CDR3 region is CASKTTGPEAFF. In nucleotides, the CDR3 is TGTGCCAGCAAAACAACAGGGCCTGAAGCTTTCTTT.